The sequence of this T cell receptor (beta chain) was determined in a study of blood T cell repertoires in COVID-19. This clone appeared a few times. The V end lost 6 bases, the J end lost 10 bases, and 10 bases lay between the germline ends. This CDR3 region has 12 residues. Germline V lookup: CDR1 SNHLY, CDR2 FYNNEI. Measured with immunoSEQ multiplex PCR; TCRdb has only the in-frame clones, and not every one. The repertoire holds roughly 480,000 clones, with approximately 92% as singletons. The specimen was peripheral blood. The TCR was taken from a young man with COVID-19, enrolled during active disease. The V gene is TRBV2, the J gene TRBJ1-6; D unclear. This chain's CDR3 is CASSDQRSPLHF. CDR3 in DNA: TGTGCCAGCAGCGATCAGCGGTCACCCCTCCACTTT.